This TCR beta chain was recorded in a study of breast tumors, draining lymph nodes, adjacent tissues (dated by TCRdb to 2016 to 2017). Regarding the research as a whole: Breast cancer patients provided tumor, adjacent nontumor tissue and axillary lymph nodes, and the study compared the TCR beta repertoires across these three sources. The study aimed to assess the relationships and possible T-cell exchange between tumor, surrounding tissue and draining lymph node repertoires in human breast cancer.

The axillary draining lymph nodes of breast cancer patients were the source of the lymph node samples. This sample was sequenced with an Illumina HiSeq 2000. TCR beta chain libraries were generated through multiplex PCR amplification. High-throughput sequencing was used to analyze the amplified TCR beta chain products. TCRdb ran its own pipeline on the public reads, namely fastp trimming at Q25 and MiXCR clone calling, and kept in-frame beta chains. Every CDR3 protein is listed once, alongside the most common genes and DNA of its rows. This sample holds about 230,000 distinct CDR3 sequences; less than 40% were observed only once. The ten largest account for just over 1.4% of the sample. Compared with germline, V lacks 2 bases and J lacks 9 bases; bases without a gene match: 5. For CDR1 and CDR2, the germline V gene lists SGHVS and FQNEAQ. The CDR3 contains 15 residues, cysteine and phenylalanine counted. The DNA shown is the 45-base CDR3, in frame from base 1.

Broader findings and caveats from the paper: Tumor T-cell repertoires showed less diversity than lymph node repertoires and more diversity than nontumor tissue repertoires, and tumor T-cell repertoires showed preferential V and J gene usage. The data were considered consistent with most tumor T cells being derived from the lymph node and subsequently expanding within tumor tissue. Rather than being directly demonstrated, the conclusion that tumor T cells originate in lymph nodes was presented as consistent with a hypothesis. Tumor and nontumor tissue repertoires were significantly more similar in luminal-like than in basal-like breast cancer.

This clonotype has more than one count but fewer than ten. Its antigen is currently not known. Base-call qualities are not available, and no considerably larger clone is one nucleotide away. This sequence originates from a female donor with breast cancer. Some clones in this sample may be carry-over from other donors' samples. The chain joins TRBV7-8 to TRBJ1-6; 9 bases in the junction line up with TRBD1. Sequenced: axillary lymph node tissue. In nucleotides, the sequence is TGTGCCAGCAGCTTATTGACAGGGGGAAGTTCACCCCTCCACTTT. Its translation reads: CASSLLTGGSSPLHF.